This record looks at one T cell receptor beta chain sequence and its context. This record belongs to a study of blood T cell repertoires in COVID-19. Study summary: T cells, B-cell-depleted T cells, or PBMCs provided the cDNA or gDNA that served as material.

Using immunoSEQ multiplex PCR, the repertoire was profiled, and TCRdb retains in-frame clones only, with some absent. Of around 160,000 clones listed, around 79% are singletons. The origin of this receptor is a man in his forties or fifties who had recovered from COVID-19. The sequenced material came from PBMCs or T cells enriched from blood (not recorded which).

The CDR3 nucleotides read TGTGCCAGCAACCCCGGAGGCTCTGGAAACACCATATATTTT. Amino acid sequence: CASNPGGSGNTIYF. The rearrangement uses TRBV3-1 (or the pseudogene TRBV3-2) and TRBJ1-3, with no clear D. V gave up 7 bases and J gave up 0 bases, with 10 bases separating them. The length of the CDR3 is 14 residues. Germline CDR1 and CDR2: LGHDT and YNNKEL (reference sequence).